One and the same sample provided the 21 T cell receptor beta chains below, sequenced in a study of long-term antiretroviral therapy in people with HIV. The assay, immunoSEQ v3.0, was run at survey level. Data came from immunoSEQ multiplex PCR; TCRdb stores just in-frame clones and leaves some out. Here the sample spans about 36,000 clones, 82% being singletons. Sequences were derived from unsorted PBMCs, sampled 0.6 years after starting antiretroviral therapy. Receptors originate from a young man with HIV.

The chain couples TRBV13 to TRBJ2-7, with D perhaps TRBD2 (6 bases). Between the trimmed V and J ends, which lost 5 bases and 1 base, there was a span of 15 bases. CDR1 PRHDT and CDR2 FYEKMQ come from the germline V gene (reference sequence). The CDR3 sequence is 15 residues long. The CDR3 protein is CASSETRVGSYEQYF. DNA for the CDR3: TGTGCCAGCAGCGAGACTAGGGTCGGATCCTACGAGCAGTACTTC.

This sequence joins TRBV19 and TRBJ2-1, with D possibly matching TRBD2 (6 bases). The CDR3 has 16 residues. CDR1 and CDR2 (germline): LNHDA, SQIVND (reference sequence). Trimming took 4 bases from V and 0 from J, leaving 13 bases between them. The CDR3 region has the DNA TGTGCCAGTAGTACCCTTGGGAGGAGCTCCTACAATGAGCAGTTCTTC. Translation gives CASSTLGRSSYNEQFF. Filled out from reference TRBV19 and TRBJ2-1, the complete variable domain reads DGGITQSPKYLFRKEGQNVTLSCEQNLNHDAMYWYRQDPGQGLRLIYYSQIVNDFQKGDIAEGYSVSREKKESFPLTVTSAQKNPTAFYLCASSTLGRSSYNEQFFGPGTRLTVL.

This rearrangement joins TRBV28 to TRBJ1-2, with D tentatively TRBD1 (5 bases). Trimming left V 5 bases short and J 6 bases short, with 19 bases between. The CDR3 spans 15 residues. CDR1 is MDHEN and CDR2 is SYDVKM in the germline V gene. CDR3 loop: CASSPPGVLGDGYTF. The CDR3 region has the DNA TGTGCCAGCAGTCCCCCGGGGGTCCTAGGAGATGGCTACACCTTC.

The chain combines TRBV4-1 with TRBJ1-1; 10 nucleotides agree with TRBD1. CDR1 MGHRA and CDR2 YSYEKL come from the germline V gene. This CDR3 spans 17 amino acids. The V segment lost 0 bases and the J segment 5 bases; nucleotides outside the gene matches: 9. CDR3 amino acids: CASSQDPSGQGWTEAFF. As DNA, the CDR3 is TGCGCCAGCAGCCAAGACCCGTCGGGACAGGGGTGGACTGAAGCTTTCTTT.

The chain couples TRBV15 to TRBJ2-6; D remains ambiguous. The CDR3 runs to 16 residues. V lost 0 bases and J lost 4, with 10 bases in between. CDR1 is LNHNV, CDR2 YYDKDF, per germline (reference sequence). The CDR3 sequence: CATSRDLGLGANVLTF. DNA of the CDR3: TGTGCCACCAGCAGAGATCTCGGGTTGGGGGCCAACGTCCTGACTTTC.

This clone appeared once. CDR3 DNA: TGTGCCAGCAGTGAATTGACTAGCGGCCACTACAATGAGCAGTTCTTC. This translates into CASSELTSGHYNEQFF. The chain has TRBV2 and TRBJ2-1, with 9 bases lining up with TRBD2. Germline assignment: CDR1 SNHLY and CDR2 FYNNEI. This CDR3 has 16 amino acids. With V trimmed by 2 bases and J by 3 bases, 5 bases remained unmatched.

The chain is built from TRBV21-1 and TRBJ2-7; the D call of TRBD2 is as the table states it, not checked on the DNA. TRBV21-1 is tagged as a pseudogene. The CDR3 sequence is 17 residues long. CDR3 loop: CASSKTLRLAAGHEQYF. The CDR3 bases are TGTGCCAGCAGCAAGACGTTGCGACTAGCGGCTGGTCACGAGCAGTACTTC.

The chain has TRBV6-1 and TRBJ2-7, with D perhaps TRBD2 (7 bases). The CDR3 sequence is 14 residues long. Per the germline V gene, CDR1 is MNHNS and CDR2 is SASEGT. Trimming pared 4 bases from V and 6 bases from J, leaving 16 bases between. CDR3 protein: CASSGGGGAGEQYF. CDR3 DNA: TGTGCCAGCAGTGGTGGTGGGGGGGCCGGCGAGCAGTACTTC.

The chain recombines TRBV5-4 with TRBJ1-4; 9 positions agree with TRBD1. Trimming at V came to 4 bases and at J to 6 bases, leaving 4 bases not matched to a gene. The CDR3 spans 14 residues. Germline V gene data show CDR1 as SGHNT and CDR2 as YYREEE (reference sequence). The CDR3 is CASSRTGEYEKLFF. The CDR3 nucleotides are TGTGCCAGCAGCCGGACAGGGGAATATGAAAAACTGTTTTTT. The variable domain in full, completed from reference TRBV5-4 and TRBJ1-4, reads ETGVTQSPTHLIKTRGQQVTLRCSSQSGHNTVSWYQQALGQGPQFIFQYYREEENGRGNFPPRFSGLQFPNYSSELNVNALELDDSALYLCASSRTGEYEKLFFGSGTQLSVL.

For the CDR3, the DNA is TGTGCCAGCAGCTTGGTAGGACAGGGTTGGGCCTCACGGAACACTGAAGCTTTCTTT. Protein product: CASSLVGQGWASRNTEAFF. This chain connects TRBV5-6 to TRBJ1-1, with TRBD1 matching 8 bases. This CDR3 is built from 19 residues. V lost 0 bases and J lost 1; bases outside the gene matches: 14. Germline values: CDR1 SGHDT, CDR2 YYEEEE.

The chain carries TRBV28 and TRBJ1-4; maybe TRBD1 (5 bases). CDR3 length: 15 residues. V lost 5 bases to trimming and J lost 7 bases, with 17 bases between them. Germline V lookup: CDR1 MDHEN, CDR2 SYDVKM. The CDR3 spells CASSQPPQGLEKLFF. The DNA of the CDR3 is TGTGCCAGCAGTCAACCCCCGCAGGGTCTTGAAAAACTGTTTTTT.

The CDR3 nucleotides are TGTGCCAGTAGTATAGATCTAGCGGGAGGGCCTCGGGAGCAGTTCTTC. It codes for CASSIDLAGGPREQFF. The chain is built from TRBV19 and TRBJ2-1; 12 bases align to TRBD2. Per germline, CDR1 LNHDA and CDR2 SQIVND (reference sequence). The CDR3 sequence is 16 residues long. Losses at the gene ends were 0 bases for V and 10 bases for J; bases not matched to a gene: 7. Drawing the rest from reference TRBV19 and TRBJ2-1, the complete variable domain is DGGITQSPKYLFRKEGQNVTLSCEQNLNHDAMYWYRQDPGQGLRLIYYSQIVNDFQKGDIAEGYSVSREKKESFPLTVTSAQKNPTAFYLCASSIDLAGGPREQFFGPGTRLTVL.

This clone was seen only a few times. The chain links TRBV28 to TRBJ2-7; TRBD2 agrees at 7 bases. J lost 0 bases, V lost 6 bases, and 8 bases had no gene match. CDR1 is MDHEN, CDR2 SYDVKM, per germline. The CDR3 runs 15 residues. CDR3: CASSTPSGSSYEQYF. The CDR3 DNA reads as TGTGCCAGCAGCACCCCTAGCGGCAGCTCCTACGAGCAGTACTTC.

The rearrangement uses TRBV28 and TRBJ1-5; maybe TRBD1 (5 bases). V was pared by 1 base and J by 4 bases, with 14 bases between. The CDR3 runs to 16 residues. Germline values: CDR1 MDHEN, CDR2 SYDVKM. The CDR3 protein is CASSLLDGTHNQPQHF. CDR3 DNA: TGTGCCAGCAGTTTATTAGACGGGACTCATAATCAGCCCCAGCATTTT.

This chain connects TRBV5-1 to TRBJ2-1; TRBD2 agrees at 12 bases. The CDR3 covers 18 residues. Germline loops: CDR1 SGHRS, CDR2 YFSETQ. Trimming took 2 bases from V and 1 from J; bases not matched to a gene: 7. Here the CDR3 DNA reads TGCGCCAGCAGCTTTGGGCTAGCGGGAGGGGGATCCTACAATGAGCAGTTCTTC. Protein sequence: CASSFGLAGGGSYNEQFF.

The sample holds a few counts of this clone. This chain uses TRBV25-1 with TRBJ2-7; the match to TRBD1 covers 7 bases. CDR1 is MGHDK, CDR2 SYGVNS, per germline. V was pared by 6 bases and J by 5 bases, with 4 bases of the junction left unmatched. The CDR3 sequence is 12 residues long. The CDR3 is CASRQGNHEQYF. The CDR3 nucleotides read TGTGCCAGCAGACAGGGGAACCACGAGCAGTACTTC.

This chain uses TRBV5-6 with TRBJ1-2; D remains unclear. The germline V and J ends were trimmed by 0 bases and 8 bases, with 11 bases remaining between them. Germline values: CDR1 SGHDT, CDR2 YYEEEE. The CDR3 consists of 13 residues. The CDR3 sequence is CASSLGSIQGYTF. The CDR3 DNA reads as TGTGCCAGCAGCTTGGGTTCCATTCAGGGCTACACCTTC.

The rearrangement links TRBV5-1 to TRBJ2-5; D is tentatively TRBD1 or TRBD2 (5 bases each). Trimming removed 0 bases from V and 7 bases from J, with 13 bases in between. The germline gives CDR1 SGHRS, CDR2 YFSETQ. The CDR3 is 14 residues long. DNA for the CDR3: TGCGCCAGCAGCTTGGAGGGGACCCTCGGGACCCAGTACTTC. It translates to CASSLEGTLGTQYF.

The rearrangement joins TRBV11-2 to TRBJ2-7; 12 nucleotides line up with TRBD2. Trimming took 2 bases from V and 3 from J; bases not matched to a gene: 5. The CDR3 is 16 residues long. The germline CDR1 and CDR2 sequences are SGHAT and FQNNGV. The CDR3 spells CASSLRTSGTYYEQYF. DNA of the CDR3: TGTGCCAGCAGCTTAAGGACTAGCGGGACCTACTACGAGCAGTACTTC. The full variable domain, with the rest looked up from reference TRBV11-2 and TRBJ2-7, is EAGVAQSPRYKIIEKRQSVAFWCNPISGHATLYWYQQILGQGPKLLIQFQNNGVVDDSQLPKDRFSAERLKGVDSTLKIQPAKLEDSAVYLCASSLRTSGTYYEQYFGPGTRLTVT.

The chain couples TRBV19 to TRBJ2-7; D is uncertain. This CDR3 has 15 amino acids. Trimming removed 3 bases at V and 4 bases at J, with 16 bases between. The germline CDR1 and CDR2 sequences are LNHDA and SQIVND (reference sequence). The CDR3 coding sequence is TGTGCCAGTAGTATCGGGCCGAGAACTCCATACGAGCAGTACTTC. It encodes CASSIGPRTPYEQYF.

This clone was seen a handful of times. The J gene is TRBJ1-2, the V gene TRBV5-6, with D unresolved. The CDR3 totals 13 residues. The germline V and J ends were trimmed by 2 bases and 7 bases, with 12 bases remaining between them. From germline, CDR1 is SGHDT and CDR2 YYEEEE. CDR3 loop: CASSLVPLGGYTF. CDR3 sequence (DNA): TGTGCCAGCAGCTTAGTCCCGTTGGGTGGCTACACCTTC.